Each of the 24 T cell receptor beta chains below was sequenced from the same sample in a study of T-cell memory formation after mild COVID-19. TCRdb reanalysed the 5' RACE reads using MiXCR and keeps one entry per CDR3 protein. The table lists about 140,000 distinct CDR3 sequences, 6% of them singletons. Sequences were obtained from PBMCs or a T cell subset sorted from them (not recorded which). All receptors come from an adult woman who had mild COVID-19 (a few samples of this study predate the infection). Cell type and time point are not known.

V is TRBV7-2 and J is TRBJ1-5, with 9 bases matching TRBD1. Trimming cost V 4 bases and J 5 bases; bases outside gene matches: 3. This CDR3 comprises 14 residues. The germline V gene encodes CDR1 SGHTA and CDR2 FQGNSA. The CDR3 nucleotides are TGTGCCAGCAGCTGGAGACAGGGGGATCAGCCCCAGCATTTT. It yields the protein CASSWRQGDQPQHF.

This clonotype was observed a handful of times. The chain employs TRBV7-9 and TRBJ2-3, with 7 bases aligning to TRBD2. The germline V gene encodes CDR1 SEHNR and CDR2 FQNEAQ (reference sequence). This CDR3 has 15 residues. V was clipped by 5 bases and J by 4 bases; unmatched bases: 9. This CDR3 reads CASSPPGLVSDTQYF. Written as DNA, the CDR3 is TGTGCCAGCAGCCCACCTGGACTAGTTTCAGATACGCAGTATTTT. The whole variable domain, remainder taken from reference TRBV7-9 and TRBJ2-3, is DTGVSQNPRHKITKRGQNVTFRCDPISEHNRLYWYRQTLGQGPEFLTYFQNEAQLEKSRLLSDRFSAERPKGSFSTLEIQRTEQGDSAMYLCASSPPGLVSDTQYFGPGTRLTVL.

The gene calls are TRBV10-3 and TRBJ2-6, with TRBD1 identical over 7 bases. The CDR3 has 14 residues. V was pared by 10 bases and J by 1 base, with 4 bases of the junction left unmatched. Germline-derived CDR1 and CDR2 are ENHRY and SYGVKD. The CDR3 DNA is TGTGCCAGCAAACAGGGGTCTGGGGCCAACGTCCTGACTTTC. This encodes CASKQGSGANVLTF.

The chain uses TRBV30 and TRBJ1-2; TRBD1 matches at 10 bases. After removal of 3 bases from V and 4 bases from J, the junction contained 8 bases not matched to a gene. Germline values: CDR1 GTSNPN, CDR2 SVGIG (reference sequence). This CDR3 spans 15 amino acids. The CDR3 sequence: CAWRSGTGASYGYTF. CDR3 DNA: TGTGCCTGGAGGTCCGGGACAGGGGCATCCTATGGCTACACCTTC.

This clonotype showed up many times. This chain uses TRBV5-8 with TRBJ2-5; 7 bases map to TRBD2. Germline CDR1 reads SGHTS; CDR2 reads YDEGEE. With V trimmed by 2 bases and J by 4 bases, 11 bases remained unmatched. There are 16 residues in the CDR3. CDR3 in amino acids: CASSFGGSSIGETQYF. The CDR3 region has the DNA TGTGCCAGCAGCTTCGGCGGGAGCTCAATAGGAGAGACCCAGTACTTC.

In its sample, this clonotype was seen many times. This chain links TRBV12-3 or TRBV12-4 with TRBJ1-1, with D uncertain. The CDR3 has 14 amino acids. V was trimmed by 2 bases and J by 4 bases, leaving 11 bases between them. CDR3 sequence reads: CASSLITFGTEAFF. DNA of the CDR3: TGTGCCAGCAGTTTAATTACATTCGGCACTGAAGCTTTCTTT.

This clonotype occurred a few times. V usage is TRBV4-1 and J usage is TRBJ1-5; 8 bases match TRBD1. Trimming took 0 bases from V and 6 from J; bases not matched to a gene: 4. The germline gives CDR1 MGHRA, CDR2 YSYEKL. The CDR3 covers 15 residues. CDR3 nucleotide sequence: TGCGCCAGCAGCCAAGACAGGGGGCTAAGTCAGCCCCAGCATTTT. This translates into CASSQDRGLSQPQHF.

The V call is TRBV7-2, the J call TRBJ2-7; 8 nucleotides align to TRBD2. The ends lost 0 bases at V and 6 bases at J; junction bases unmatched: 7. The CDR3 is 15 amino acids. Germline values: CDR1 SGHTA, CDR2 FQGNSA. CDR3 nucleotide sequence: TGTGCCAGCAGCTTAGCAGCGGGAGTTTGGGTCGAGCAGTACTTC. It is translated as CASSLAAGVWVEQYF.

The chain carries TRBV24-1 and TRBJ2-5; D is possibly TRBD1 or TRBD2 (5 bases each). The V and J ends lost 4 bases and 5 bases respectively, with 16 bases between them. Germline CDR1 reads KGHDR; CDR2 reads SFDVKD. The CDR3 loop spans 15 amino acids. The CDR3 coding sequence is TGTGCCACCAGTGAACCGGACCGGGGCGGGGAGACCCAGTACTTC. Protein product: CATSEPDRGGETQYF.

The chain is built from TRBV12-3 or TRBV12-4 and TRBJ2-7, with unresolved D. V lost 6 bases, J lost 3 bases, and 6 bases lay in between. The CDR3 loop spans 11 amino acids. The CDR3 bases are TGTGCCAGCAGACGCTTCTACGAGCAGTACTTC. This sequence encodes CASRRFYEQYF.

This clonotype occurred a few times. The chain employs TRBV9 and TRBJ1-6, with D perhaps TRBD1 (6 bases). CDR1 and CDR2 from the germline V gene are SGDLS and YYNGEE. V lost 1 base, J lost 7 bases, and 9 bases lay in between. The CDR3 extends over 14 amino acids. In DNA form, the CDR3 reads TGTGCCAGCAGCGTAAAGGGACACAATTCACCCCTCCACTTT. Translation gives CASSVKGHNSPLHF. Full variable domain (outside the CDR3, taken from reference TRBV9 and TRBJ1-6): DSGVTQTPKHLITATGQRVTLRCSPRSGDLSVYWYQQSLDQGLQFLIQYYNGEERAKGNILERFSAQQFPDLHSELNLSSLELGDSALYFCASSVKGHNSPLHFGNGTRLTVT.

This chain joins TRBV12-3 or TRBV12-4 and TRBJ2-5, with 13 bases aligning to TRBD2. The V and J ends lost 0 bases and 10 bases, in that order; junction bases with no gene match: 11. This CDR3 comprises 17 residues. Here the CDR3 DNA reads TGTGCCAGCAGTTTAGCGAAAAAACTAGCGGGGGGGAAGGACCAGTACTTC. Translated: CASSLAKKLAGGKDQYF.

The table lists this clonotype with many counts. The chain combines TRBV24-1 with TRBJ1-2; TRBD1 might be the D (6 bases). The V and J ends lost 4 bases and 0 bases respectively, with 8 bases between them. The CDR3 has 14 amino acids. Germline V gene lookup returns CDR1 KGHDR and CDR2 SFDVKD. The CDR3, as DNA: TGTGCCACCAGTGAACAGGGTTCTAACTATGGCTACACCTTC. Translating it yields CATSEQGSNYGYTF.

Details on this clonotype: This could be a read error, since a much larger clone is one nucleotide away. CDR3 sequence: CASSHRGLDNEQYF. CDR3 in DNA: TGCGCCAGCAGCCACCGAGGACTGGACAACGAGCAGTACTTC. The V and J genes are TRBV5-1 and TRBJ2-7; D tentatively fits TRBD1 or TRBD2 (5 bases each). This CDR3 has 14 residues. Germline CDR1 reads SGHRS; CDR2 reads YFSETQ. The V end was cut by 4 bases, the J end by 5 bases, with 16 bases between.

This clonotype has a handful of counts. This sequence joins TRBV5-1 and TRBJ2-6; unclear D gene. CDR3 length: 15 residues. CDR1 and CDR2 from the germline V gene are SGHRS and YFSETQ. V was trimmed by 5 bases and J by 1 base, leaving 10 bases between them. Here the CDR3 DNA reads TGCGCCAGCAGTTCTCGTGCGTCTGGGGCCAACGTCCTGACTTTC. It translates to CASSSRASGANVLTF.

In its sample, this clonotype was seen many times. This rearrangement joins TRBV4-3 to TRBJ1-4; 8 bases are shared with TRBD1. After removal of 4 bases from V and 8 bases from J, the junction contained 6 bases not matched to a gene. The CDR3 is 14 residues long. Germline assignment: CDR1 LGHNA and CDR2 YSLEER. The CDR3 sequence is CASSPGQGDEKLFF. The CDR3 DNA is TGCGCCAGCAGCCCCGGACAGGGCGACGAAAAACTGTTTTTT.

This clonotype was observed a few times. The chain links TRBV12-3 or TRBV12-4 to TRBJ1-2; tentatively, D is TRBD1 (6 bases). The CDR3 runs 15 residues. The V gene lost 6 bases and the J gene lost 4 bases, with 18 bases spanning the gap. The CDR3 DNA reads as TGTGCCAGCAGGCCGACGTCGTCAGGGGCCTATGGCTACACCTTC. Encoded protein: CASRPTSSGAYGYTF.

This clonotype was seen a few times. The rearrangement links TRBV28 to TRBJ1-1; 12 nucleotides align to TRBD1. The germline V gene encodes CDR1 MDHEN and CDR2 SYDVKM. The CDR3 length is 17 residues. Trimming at V came to 3 bases and at J to 5 bases, leaving 10 bases not matched to a gene. CDR3 in amino acids: CASSLGSGQGARTEAFF. The CDR3 coding sequence is TGTGCCAGCAGTTTGGGTTCGGGACAGGGGGCGCGAACTGAAGCTTTCTTT. The variable domain in full, with the rest retrieved from reference TRBV28 and TRBJ1-1, is DVKVTQSSRYLVKRTGEKVFLECVQDMDHENMFWYRQDPGLGLRLIYFSYDVKMKEKGDIPEGYSVSREKKERFSLILESASTNQTSMYLCASSLGSGQGARTEAFFGQGTRLTVV.

This clonotype was counted ten times or more. In DNA form, the CDR3 reads TGTGCCAGCAGTTTAATTCTCCTCGAGCAGTACTTC. Its protein product is CASSLILLEQYF. V is TRBV12-3 or TRBV12-4 and J is TRBJ2-7; no definite D call. V lost 2 bases, J lost 6 bases, and 8 bases lay in between. This CDR3 is built from 12 residues.

The chain recombines TRBV29-1 with TRBJ2-1; D unresolved. This CDR3 has 13 residues. V shed 4 bases and J shed 6 bases, with 13 bases lying between them. The germline gives CDR1 SQVTM, CDR2 ANQGSEA. The CDR3 DNA follows: TGCAGCGTTGTAGGTACCCCAGGCAATGAGCAGTTCTTC. Amino acids: CSVVGTPGNEQFF.

The chain combines TRBV3-1 with TRBJ2-7, with TRBD1 as a possible D gene (6 bases). Germline V CDR1 and CDR2: LGHDT, YNNKEL (reference sequence). The CDR3 has 15 residues. Trimming left V 4 bases short and J 3 bases short, with 16 bases between. This chain's CDR3 is CASSPNPPGHYEQYF. The CDR3, as DNA: TGTGCCAGCAGCCCAAACCCCCCGGGACACTACGAGCAGTACTTC.

In this sample, this clonotype turned up a few times. The rearrangement links TRBV10-3 to TRBJ2-7, with D hard to call. V shed 9 bases and J shed 2 bases, with 8 bases lying between them. Germline CDR1 and CDR2: ENHRY and SYGVKD. The CDR3 has 11 amino acids. CDR3 amino acids: CAIGRTYEQYF. CDR3 nucleotides: TGTGCCATTGGACGGACCTACGAGCAGTACTTC.

This clonotype was found many times. The chain links TRBV5-1 to TRBJ2-3, with D perhaps matching TRBD1 (6 bases). V lost 2 bases to trimming and J lost 3 bases, with 10 bases between them. CDR1 and CDR2 (germline): SGHRS, YFSETQ. The CDR3 is 14 residues long. CDR3 residues: CASSFQGLTDTQYF. DNA of the CDR3: TGCGCCAGCAGCTTTCAGGGGCTGACAGATACGCAGTATTTT. Full variable domain (rest looked up from reference TRBV5-1 and TRBJ2-3): KAGVTQTPRYLIKTRGQQVTLSCSPISGHRSVSWYQQTPGQGLQFLFEYFSETQRNKGNFPGRFSGRQFSNSRSEMNVSTLELGDSALYLCASSFQGLTDTQYFGPGTRLTVL.

This clonotype appeared many times. The gene calls are TRBV12-3 or TRBV12-4 and TRBJ1-5, with D unresolved. The length of the CDR3 is 15 residues. V gave up 6 bases and J gave up 0 bases, with 12 bases separating them. The CDR3, as DNA: TGTGCCAGCAGCTCACAGCTCAATAGCAATCAGCCCCAGCATTTT. Translation gives CASSSQLNSNQPQHF.